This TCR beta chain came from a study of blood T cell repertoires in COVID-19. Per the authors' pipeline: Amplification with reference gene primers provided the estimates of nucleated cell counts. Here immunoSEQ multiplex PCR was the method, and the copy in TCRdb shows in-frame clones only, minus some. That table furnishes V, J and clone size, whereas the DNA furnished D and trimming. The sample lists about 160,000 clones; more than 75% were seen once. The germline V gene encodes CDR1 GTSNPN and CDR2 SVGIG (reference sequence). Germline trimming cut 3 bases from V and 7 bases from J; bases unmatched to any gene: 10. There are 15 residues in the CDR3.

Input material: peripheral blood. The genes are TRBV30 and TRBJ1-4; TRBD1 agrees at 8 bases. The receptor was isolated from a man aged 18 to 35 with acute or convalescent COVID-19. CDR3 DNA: TGTGCCTGGAGCGGGGACAGGTTATCCGCTGAAAAACTGTTTTTT. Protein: CAWSGDRLSAEKLFF.